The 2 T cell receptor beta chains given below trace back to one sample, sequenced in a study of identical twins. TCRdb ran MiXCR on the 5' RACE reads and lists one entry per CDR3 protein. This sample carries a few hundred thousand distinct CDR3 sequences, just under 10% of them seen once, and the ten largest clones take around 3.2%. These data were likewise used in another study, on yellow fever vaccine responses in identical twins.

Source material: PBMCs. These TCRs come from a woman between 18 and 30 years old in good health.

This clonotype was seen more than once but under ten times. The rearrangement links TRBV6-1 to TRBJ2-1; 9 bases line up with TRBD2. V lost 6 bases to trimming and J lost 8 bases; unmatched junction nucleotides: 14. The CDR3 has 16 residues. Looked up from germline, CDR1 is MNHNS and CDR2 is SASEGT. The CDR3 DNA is TGTGCCAGCAGCCTAACTATTAGTAGCGGGAGAGATGAGCAGTTCTTC. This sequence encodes CASSLTISSGRDEQFF.

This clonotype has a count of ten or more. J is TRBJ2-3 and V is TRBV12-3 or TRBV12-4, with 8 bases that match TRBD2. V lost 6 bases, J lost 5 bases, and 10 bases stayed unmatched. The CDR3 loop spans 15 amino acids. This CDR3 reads CASSVGSGARDTQYF. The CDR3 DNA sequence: TGTGCCAGCAGCGTGGGTAGCGGGGCAAGAGATACGCAGTATTTT.